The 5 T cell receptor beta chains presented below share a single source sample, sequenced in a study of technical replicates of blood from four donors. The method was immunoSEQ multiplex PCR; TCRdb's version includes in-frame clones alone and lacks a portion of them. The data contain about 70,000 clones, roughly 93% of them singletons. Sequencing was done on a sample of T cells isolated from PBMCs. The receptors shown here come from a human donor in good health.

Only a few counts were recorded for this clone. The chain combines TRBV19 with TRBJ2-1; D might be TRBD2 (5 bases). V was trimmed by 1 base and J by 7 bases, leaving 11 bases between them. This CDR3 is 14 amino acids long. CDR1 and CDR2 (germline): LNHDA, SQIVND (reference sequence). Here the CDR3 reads CASSIVGVANEQFF. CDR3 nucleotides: TGTGCCAGTAGTATAGTGGGAGTTGCAAATGAGCAGTTCTTC.

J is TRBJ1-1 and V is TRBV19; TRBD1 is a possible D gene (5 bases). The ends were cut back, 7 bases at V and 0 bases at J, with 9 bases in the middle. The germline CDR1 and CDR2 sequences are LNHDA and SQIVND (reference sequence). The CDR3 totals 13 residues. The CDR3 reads CASTSGMNTEAFF. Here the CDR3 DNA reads TGTGCCAGTACCTCAGGGATGAACACTGAAGCTTTCTTT.

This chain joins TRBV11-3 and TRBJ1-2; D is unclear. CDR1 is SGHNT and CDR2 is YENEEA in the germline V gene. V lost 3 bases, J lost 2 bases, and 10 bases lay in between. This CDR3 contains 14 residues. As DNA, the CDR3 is TGTGCCAGCAGCTTCGCGGTTATCAACTATGGCTACACCTTC. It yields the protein CASSFAVINYGYTF.

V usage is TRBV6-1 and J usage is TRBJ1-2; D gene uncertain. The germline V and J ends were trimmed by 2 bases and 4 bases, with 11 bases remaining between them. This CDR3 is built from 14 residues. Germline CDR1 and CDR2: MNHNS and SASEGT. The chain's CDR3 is CASSEMAGPYGYTF. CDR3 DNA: TGTGCCAGCAGTGAAATGGCAGGCCCCTATGGCTACACCTTC.

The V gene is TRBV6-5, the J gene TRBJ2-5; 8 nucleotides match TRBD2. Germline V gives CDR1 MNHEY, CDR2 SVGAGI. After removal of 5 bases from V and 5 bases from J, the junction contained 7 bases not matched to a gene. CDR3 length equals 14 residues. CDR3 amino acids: CASSLAGPLETQYF. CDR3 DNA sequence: TGTGCCAGCAGTCTAGCGGGCCCATTGGAGACCCAGTACTTC.